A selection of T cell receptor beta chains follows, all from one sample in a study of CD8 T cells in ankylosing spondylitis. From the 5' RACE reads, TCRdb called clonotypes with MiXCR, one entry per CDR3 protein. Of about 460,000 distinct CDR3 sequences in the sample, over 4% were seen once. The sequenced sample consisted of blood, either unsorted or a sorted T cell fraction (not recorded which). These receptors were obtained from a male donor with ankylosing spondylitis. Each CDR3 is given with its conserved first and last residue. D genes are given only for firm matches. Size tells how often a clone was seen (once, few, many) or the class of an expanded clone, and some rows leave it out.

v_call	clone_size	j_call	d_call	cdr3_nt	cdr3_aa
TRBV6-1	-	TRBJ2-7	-	TGTGCCAGCAGACTGCTCTTTAGGGGTTACTTC	CASRLLFRGYF
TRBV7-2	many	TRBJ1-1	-	TGTGCCAGCGGCGTGAACACTGAAGCTTTCTTT	CASGVNTEAFF
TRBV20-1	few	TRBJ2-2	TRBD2	TGCAGTGCTATGGATTCTAGCGGGAGCCCCACCGGGGAGCTGTTTTTT	CSAMDSSGSPTGELFF
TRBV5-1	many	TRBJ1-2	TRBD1	TGCGCCAGCAGCTCAACACCGGGACAGACCTATGGCTACACCTTC	CASSSTPGQTYGYTF
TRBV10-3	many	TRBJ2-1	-	TGTGCCATCAGTTCGGGGGAATGGAATGAGCAGTTCTTC	CAISSGEWNEQFF
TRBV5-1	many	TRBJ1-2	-	TGCGCCAGCAGCTCCGGGGGCAGGGCAGGCTACACCTTC	CASSSGGRAGYTF
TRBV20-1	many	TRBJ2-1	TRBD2	TGCAGTGCTGTGCGGGGGGGTGACTACAATGAGCAGTTCTTC	CSAVRGGDYNEQFF
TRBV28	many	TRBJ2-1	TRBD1	TGTGCCAGCAGTTCCTTCGGACAGGGTAACAATGAGCAGTTCTTC	CASSSFGQGNNEQFF
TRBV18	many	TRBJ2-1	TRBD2	TGTGCCAGCTCACCAGGAGCTAGCGGGAGTGTAAGTGAGCAGTTCTTC	CASSPGASGSVSEQFF
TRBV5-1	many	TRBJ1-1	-	TGCGCCAGCAGCTCGTTCACAGAGAACACTGAAGCTTTCTTT	CASSSFTENTEAFF
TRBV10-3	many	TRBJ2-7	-	TGTGCCATCAGTGATTGGGGGGCCTACGAGCAGTACTTC	CAISDWGAYEQYF
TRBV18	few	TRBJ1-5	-	TGTGCCAGCTCACCCAGTTATAGCAATCAGCCCCAGCATTTT	CASSPSYSNQPQHF
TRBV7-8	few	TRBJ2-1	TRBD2	TGTGCCAGCAGCCCATGGACTAGCGGGGGGCCTGGGGAGCAGTTCTTC	CASSPWTSGGPGEQFF
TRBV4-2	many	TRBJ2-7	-	TGTGCCAGCAGCCAAGAATGGTCCAGCGACGAGCAGTACTTC	CASSQEWSSDEQYF
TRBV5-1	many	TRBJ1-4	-	TGCGCCAGCAGCCGCGAGGACACTGAAAAACTGTTTTTT	CASSREDTEKLFF
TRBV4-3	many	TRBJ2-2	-	TGCGCCAGCAGCCAACCCGGGAGGAACACCGGGGAGCTGTTTTTT	CASSQPGRNTGELFF
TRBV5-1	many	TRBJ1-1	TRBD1	TGCGCCAGCAGCTTGGTTACAGGGGTGAACACTGAAGCTTTCTTT	CASSLVTGVNTEAFF
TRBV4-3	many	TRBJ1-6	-	TGCGCCAGCAGCCAAGACATTGAGGCAGGGGACAAATCACCCCTCCACTTT	CASSQDIEAGDKSPLHF
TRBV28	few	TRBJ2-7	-	TGTGCCAGCAGTCCCGCCACGCCAAGCTCCTACGAGCAGTACTTC	CASSPATPSSYEQYF
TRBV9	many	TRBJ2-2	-	TGTGCCAGCAGCGTATCAAGGGGTACCGGGGAGCTGTTTTTT	CASSVSRGTGELFF
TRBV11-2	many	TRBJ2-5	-	TGTGCCAGCAGCCCTCGGGCAGGGGCGCAGACCCAGTACTTC	CASSPRAGAQTQYF
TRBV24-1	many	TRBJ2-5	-	TGTGCCACCAGTGATTTGGGGACCCCTGGGGAAGAGACCCAGTACTTC	CATSDLGTPGEETQYF
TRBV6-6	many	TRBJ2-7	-	TGTGCCAGCAGTTACTTTAAAGGCTACGAGCAGTACTTC	CASSYFKGYEQYF
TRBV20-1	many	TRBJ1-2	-	TGCAGTGCTAGCGGCGTGGCCTATGGCTACACCTTC	CSASGVAYGYTF
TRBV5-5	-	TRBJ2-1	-	TGTGCCAGCAGCTTGGAGTCCCCAAACAGCGGCAATGAGCAGTTCTTC	CASSLESPNSGNEQFF
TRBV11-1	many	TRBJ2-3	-	TGTGCCAGCAGCGCGGGGGCGACTAGCACAGATACGCAGTATTTT	CASSAGATSTDTQYF
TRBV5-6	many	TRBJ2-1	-	TGTGCCAGCAGCTTGGTTAGGGGTAATGAGCAGTTCTTC	CASSLVRGNEQFF
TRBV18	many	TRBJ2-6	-	TGTGCCAGCTCACCACAGCAAGAAAGCTCTGGGGCCAACGTCCTGACTTTC	CASSPQQESSGANVLTF
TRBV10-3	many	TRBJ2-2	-	TGTGCCATCAGAGAGACCGGGGAGCTGTTTTTT	CAIRETGELFF
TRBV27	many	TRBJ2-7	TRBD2	TGTGCCAGCAGTTTAATAGCGGGCGAGCAGTACTTC	CASSLIAGEQYF
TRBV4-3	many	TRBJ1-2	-	TGCGCCAGCAGCCAAGATCGAACCTTCTATGGCTACACCTTC	CASSQDRTFYGYTF
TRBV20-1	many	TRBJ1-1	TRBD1	TGCAGTGCTCATGGGGACAGGGTGGGCACTGAAGCTTTCTTT	CSAHGDRVGTEAFF
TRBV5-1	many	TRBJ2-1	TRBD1	TGCGCCAGCAGCTTGGACAGGGGGCTTGGGGGTGAGCAGTTCTTC	CASSLDRGLGGEQFF
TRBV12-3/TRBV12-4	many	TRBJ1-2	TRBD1	TGTGCCAGCAGTCCCCGGGACAGCTATGGCTACACCTTC	CASSPRDSYGYTF
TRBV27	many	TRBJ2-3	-	TGTGCCAGCAGTCGAATCGTTTCAGATACGCAGTATTTT	CASSRIVSDTQYF
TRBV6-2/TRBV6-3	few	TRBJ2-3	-	TGTGCCAGCAGTCGACGGTCAGATACGCAGTATTTT	CASSRRSDTQYF
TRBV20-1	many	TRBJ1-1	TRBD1	TGCAGTGCTAGACTGACAGGGGGCACTGAAGCTTTCTTT	CSARLTGGTEAFF
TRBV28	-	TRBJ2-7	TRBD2	TGTGCCAGCAGTTTGTGGCGGGGGACCTTGCCCTCCTACGAGCAGTACTTC	CASSLWRGTLPSYEQYF
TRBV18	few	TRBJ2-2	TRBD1	TGTGCCAGCTCACCGTTACGACAGGGATTGACCGGGGAGCTGTTTTTT	CASSPLRQGLTGELFF
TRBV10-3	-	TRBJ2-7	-	TGTGCCATCAGTGGGGGAGGTTCCTACGAGCAGTACTTC	CAISGGGSYEQYF
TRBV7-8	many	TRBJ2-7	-	TGTGCCAGCAGATCCCGAGCTGAGGGCGGAGAGCAGTACTTC	CASRSRAEGGEQYF
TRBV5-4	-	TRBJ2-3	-	TGTGCCAGCAGCTTCTCATGGACTAGCACAGATACGCAGTATTTT	CASSFSWTSTDTQYF
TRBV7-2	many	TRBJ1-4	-	TGTGCCAGCAGCTCGACTTTCTGGGATGAAAAACTGTTTTTT	CASSSTFWDEKLFF
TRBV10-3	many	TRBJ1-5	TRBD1	TGTGCCATCGGGACAGGGGGCAATCAGCCCCAGCATTTT	CAIGTGGNQPQHF
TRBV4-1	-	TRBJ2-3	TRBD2	TGCGCCAGCAGCAGAGTTACTAGCGGGCCTACCACAGATACGCAGTATTTT	CASSRVTSGPTTDTQYF
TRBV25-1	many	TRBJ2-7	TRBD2	TGTGCCAGCAGTCCCAGTAGCGGGAGGGCCTTCGAGCAGTACTTC	CASSPSSGRAFEQYF
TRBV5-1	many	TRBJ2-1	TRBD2	TGCGCCAGCCAGCGGGAGGGCCCCTACAATGAGCAGTTCTTC	CASQREGPYNEQFF
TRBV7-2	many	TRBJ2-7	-	TGTGCCAGCAGCTTAGCGCAGAGAGGGGTCCCCTACGAGCAGTACTTC	CASSLAQRGVPYEQYF
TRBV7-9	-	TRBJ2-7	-	TGTGCCAGCAGCTTACCAGAACTGGCCTACGAGCAGTACTTC	CASSLPELAYEQYF
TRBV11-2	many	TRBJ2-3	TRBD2	TGTGCCAGCAGCTTAGTCGGTTCTGGGGAGGGAGACGCAGATACGCAGTATTTT	CASSLVGSGEGDADTQYF
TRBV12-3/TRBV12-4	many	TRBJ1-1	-	TGTGCCAGCAAACAACGAGAGAACACTGAAGCTTTCTTT	CASKQRENTEAFF
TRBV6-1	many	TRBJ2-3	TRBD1	TGTGCCAGCAGACCCCCTTTGAGAGGGGGCCCCCCAGATACGCAGTATTTT	CASRPPLRGGPPDTQYF
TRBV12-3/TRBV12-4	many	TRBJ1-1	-	TGTGCCAGCAGTTCGACCTGGCAGGTAACTGAAGCTTTCTTT	CASSSTWQVTEAFF
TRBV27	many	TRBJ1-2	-	TGTGCCAGCAGTTTAGTCTGGGGCAGTGACCATGGCTACACCTTC	CASSLVWGSDHGYTF